The 9 T cell receptor beta chains listed next were all sequenced from one sample in a study of T cells in localized non-small cell lung cancer. Method: immunoSEQ multiplex PCR; TCRdb's copy keeps in-frame clones and lacks some. The sample holds tens of thousands of clones, around 87% seen once. The starting material was peripheral blood, obtained before any cancer treatment. These receptors were obtained from a man aged 18 to 49 with stage I lung adenocarcinoma.

This chain connects TRBV5-4 to TRBJ1-1, with a possible D match to TRBD1 (5 bases). This CDR3 contains 15 residues. The germline V gene encodes CDR1 SGHNT and CDR2 YYREEE (reference sequence). V lost 3 bases and J 0 bases, leaving 12 bases between the germline ends. Here the CDR3 reads CASSSIGTVNTEAFF. CDR3 coding DNA: TGTGCCAGCAGCTCAATCGGGACGGTGAACACTGAAGCTTTCTTT. The entire variable domain, with the rest obtained from reference TRBV5-4 and TRBJ1-1, is as follows: ETGVTQSPTHLIKTRGQQVTLRCSSQSGHNTVSWYQQALGQGPQFIFQYYREEENGRGNFPPRFSGLQFPNYSSELNVNALELDDSALYLCASSSIGTVNTEAFFGQGTRLTVV.

This clone was seen a few times. The V gene is TRBV6-6, the J gene TRBJ2-7; weak D call: TRBD1 (6 bases). This CDR3 is 14 amino acids long. CDR1 and CDR2 (germline): MNHNY, SVGAGI (reference sequence). Between the trimmed V and J ends, which lost 5 bases and 3 bases, there was a span of 14 bases. The CDR3 bases are TGTGCCAGCAGTGCGGTGGGGGCCCTCTACGAGCAGTACTTC. Protein product: CASSAVGALYEQYF.

The J gene is TRBJ1-6, the V gene TRBV19; unclear D gene. The CDR3 has 13 residues. Trimming stripped 5 bases from V and 5 bases from J, with 7 bases between. Germline CDR1 LNHDA, CDR2 SQIVND (reference sequence). CDR3 nucleotides: TGTGCCAGTAGTGCGGCCAATAATTCACCCCTCCACTTT. This gives the protein CASSAANNSPLHF. Using reference TRBV19 and TRBJ1-6 for the parts outside the CDR3, the full variable domain is DGGITQSPKYLFRKEGQNVTLSCEQNLNHDAMYWYRQDPGQGLRLIYYSQIVNDFQKGDIAEGYSVSREKKESFPLTVTSAQKNPTAFYLCASSAANNSPLHFGNGTRLTVT.

The chain carries TRBV5-1 and TRBJ2-1, with 7 bases matching TRBD1. This CDR3 comprises 12 residues. Germline V lookup: CDR1 SGHRS, CDR2 YFSETQ. Trimming removed 0 bases from V and 13 bases from J; junction bases left unmatched: 4. The CDR3 sequence is CASSLGQGDQFF. The CDR3 DNA reads as TGCGCCAGCAGCTTGGGACAGGGAGACCAGTTCTTC.

In its sample, this clone was seen once. This chain links TRBV11-2 with TRBJ1-2; D possibly corresponds to TRBD1 (5 bases). V lost 5 bases, J lost 4 bases, and 17 bases lay in between. The CDR3 sequence is 15 residues long. CDR1 and CDR2 (germline): SGHAT, FQNNGV. This CDR3 reads CASSMSDSGSYGYTF. Here the CDR3 DNA reads TGTGCCAGCAGCATGTCTGACAGCGGGAGCTATGGCTACACCTTC.

CDR3 loop: CASSYSGTEEQYF. The CDR3 bases are TGTGCCAGCAGTTACTCCGGGACAGAGGAGCAGTACTTC. The chain couples TRBV6-5 to TRBJ2-7, with 7 bases matching TRBD1. Germline trimming cut 0 bases from V and 7 bases from J; bases unmatched to any gene: 3. The CDR3 covers 13 residues. In germline, CDR1 is MNHEY, CDR2 SVGAGI.

V gene TRBV19 combines with J gene TRBJ2-2; weak D call: TRBD1 (5 bases). This CDR3 has 18 residues. Germline V gene sequence: CDR1 LNHDA, CDR2 SQIVND (reference sequence). V dropped 4 bases and J dropped 0 bases, with 18 bases sitting between them. The CDR3 sequence is CASSTGRLIGANTGELFF. The CDR3 DNA sequence: TGTGCCAGTAGTACCGGACGTTTAATAGGGGCGAACACCGGGGAGCTGTTTTTT.

V usage is TRBV5-6 and J usage is TRBJ1-2; no reliable D call. The CDR3 sequence is 15 residues long. Germline-derived CDR1 and CDR2 are SGHDT and YYEEEE. Trimming shortened V by 3 bases and J by 8 bases, and 20 bases separated the two germline ends. In DNA form, the CDR3 reads TGTGCCAGCAGCTCCTTCGCGGCCCTTGGGGAGGGCTACACCTTC. This gives the protein CASSSFAALGEGYTF.

The chain carries TRBV5-5 and TRBJ1-2, with 7 bases that match TRBD1. The CDR3 runs 16 residues. V shed 3 bases, J shed 3 bases, and the junction held 11 bases outside the gene matches. Germline-derived CDR1 and CDR2 are SGHKS and YYEKEE (reference sequence). The CDR3 DNA is TGTGCCAGCAGCTCACGGCCCAACACAGGGGACTATGGCTACACCTTC. As protein: CASSSRPNTGDYGYTF.